This TCR beta chain was captured by sequencing in a study of low-dose radiotherapy and immunotherapy resistance in tumors. Germline CDR1 reads MDHEN; CDR2 reads SYDVKM. V was pared by 4 bases and J by 4 bases, with 8 bases of the junction left unmatched. The CDR3 covers 16 residues. Specified time point: before trial treatment. Priming of first-strand cDNA relied on TRAV- and TRBV-specific primers (covering alpha and beta chains). The PCR that amplified TCRs ran for 15 to 25 cycles, relying on a constant-region primer and a V-primer adapter. TCRdb ran MiXCR on the reads and lists one entry per CDR3 protein. Of over 55,000 distinct CDR3 sequences listed, around 31% were seen once; the top ten hold roughly 11%.

The sample was PBMCs, taken before treatment. This sequence joins TRBV28 and TRBJ2-3, with TRBD1 identical over 10 bases. This TCR derives from a female donor with ovarian cancer. CDR3 bases: TGTGCCAGCAGTTCCCCCAAGACAGGGGGCGCAGATACGCAGTATTTT. This sequence encodes CASSSPKTGGADTQYF.